This T cell receptor (beta chain) came from a study of T cell responses to AZD1222 COVID-19 vaccine. The table lists this clone with a count of one. As yet, its antigen is unknown. Germline-derived CDR1 and CDR2 are SGDLS and YYNGEE. CDR3 length: 15 residues. V shed 3 bases and J shed 5 bases, with 12 bases lying between them. Using immunoSEQ multiplex PCR, the repertoire was profiled, and TCRdb retains in-frame clones only, with some absent. The profile covers around 120,000 clones, with roughly 91% appearing a single time and approximately 5.1% taken by the ten largest. Study-wide results and caveats: Donors in the cohort were predominantly white British and more often female, and clonal diversity was possibly underestimated. The study sampled repertoires only after the peak T cell response. Vaccination with two AZD1222 doses was followed by a rise in Spike-specific TCR breadth and depth.

The chain links TRBV9 to TRBJ1-6; D not resolved. The sample consisted of peripheral blood, taken 28 days after the second AZD1222 dose. This TCR was recovered from an adult who received the AZD1222 COVID-19 vaccine. In DNA, the CDR3 is TGTGCCAGCAGCGCCACCGGGATCAATAATTCACCCCTCCACTTT. Translating gives CASSATGINNSPLHF.